Below, 22 T cell receptor beta chains from the same sample are listed, as sequenced in a study of T-cell memory formation after mild COVID-19. TCRdb re-called the 5' RACE reads through MiXCR, storing one row per CDR3 protein. The sample yields 470,000 or so distinct CDR3 sequences, roughly 20% seen once. Sequencing input: PBMCs or a T cell subset sorted from them (not recorded which). These receptors originate from an adult woman who had mild COVID-19 (a few samples of this study predate the infection). Cell type and time point are not known.

This clonotype was observed many times. The J gene is TRBJ2-3, the V gene TRBV6-1, with TRBD2 identical over 13 bases. CDR3 size: 15 residues. Trimming at V came to 6 bases and at J to 4 bases, leaving 4 bases not matched to a gene. Germline CDR1 reads MNHNS; CDR2 reads SASEGT. The CDR3 sequence: CASSSLAGGPDTQYF. CDR3 nucleotides: TGTGCCAGCAGCTCACTAGCGGGGGGGCCAGATACGCAGTATTTT.

The CDR3 is CSARVKYNEQFF. The CDR3 DNA is TGCAGTGCTAGAGTCAAATACAATGAGCAGTTCTTC. V and J are TRBV20-1 and TRBJ2-1; D unclear. Germline V gene data show CDR1 as DFQATT and CDR2 as SNEGSKA (reference sequence). The CDR3 runs 12 residues. V shed 1 base and J shed 4 bases, with 5 bases lying between them.

This clonotype turned up a few times. The rearrangement joins TRBV12-3 or TRBV12-4 to TRBJ2-3; 13 nucleotides match TRBD2. V lost 5 bases, J lost 0 bases, and 8 bases stayed unmatched. This CDR3 region has 18 residues. In DNA form, the CDR3 reads TGTGCCAGCAGTCTAACTAGCGGGAGGGCGGTAAGCACAGATACGCAGTATTTT. Translation: CASSLTSGRAVSTDTQYF.

This chain links TRBV9 with TRBJ2-4, with 9 nucleotides matching TRBD1. The germline V gene has CDR1 SGDLS and CDR2 YYNGEE. The CDR3 runs 17 residues. V was clipped by 4 bases and J by 0 bases; unmatched bases: 8. The CDR3 DNA is TGTGCCAGCAGCCCGTGGGACAGGGATGGAGCCAAAAACATTCAGTACTTC. This sequence encodes CASSPWDRDGAKNIQYF.

This clonotype was counted only a few times. The V call is TRBV20-1, the J call TRBJ2-3; 8 bases map to TRBD2. Per germline, CDR1 DFQATT and CDR2 SNEGSKA (reference sequence). With 1 base clipped from V and 0 bases from J, the junction kept 15 bases outside the gene matches. This CDR3 has 19 residues. CDR3 in amino acids: CSARAGLAGSPGSTDTQYF. The CDR3 DNA sequence: TGCAGTGCTAGAGCGGGTCTAGCGGGTTCCCCTGGGAGCACAGATACGCAGTATTTT.

This clonotype was detected a few times. The chain recombines TRBV20-1 with TRBJ1-3; TRBD1 agrees at 7 bases. This CDR3 has 15 residues. The V segment lost 3 bases and the J segment 1 base; nucleotides outside the gene matches: 6. Germline-derived CDR1 and CDR2 are DFQATT and SNEGSKA (reference sequence). CDR3 nucleotide sequence: TGCAGTGCTAGGGCCAGGGGGGTATCTGGAAACACCATATATTTT. Translated, it gives CSARARGVSGNTIYF.

V is TRBV7-3 and J is TRBJ2-1; D is uncertain. Trimming stripped 1 base from V and 10 bases from J, with 11 bases between. Germline V gene lookup returns CDR1 SGHTA and CDR2 FQGTGA. This CDR3 has 13 amino acids. The CDR3 here is CASSLMLTAEQFF. The CDR3 DNA reads TGTGCCAGCAGCTTAATGTTGACGGCAGAGCAGTTCTTC.

This clonotype has more than one count but fewer than ten. The chain carries TRBV6-5 and TRBJ2-1; TRBD2 agrees at 12 bases. The CDR3 loop spans 13 amino acids. With V trimmed by 0 bases and J by 15 bases, 3 bases remained unmatched. Germline assignment: CDR1 MNHEY and CDR2 SVGAGI. CDR3: CASSYSRTSGTFF. CDR3 bases: TGTGCCAGCAGTTACTCGAGGACTAGCGGGACGTTCTTC.

This rearrangement joins TRBV7-9 to TRBJ2-7, with D perhaps given as TRBD1 or TRBD2 (6 bases each). This CDR3 is 18 amino acids long. Germline V CDR1 and CDR2: SEHNR, FQNEAQ (reference sequence). V was pared by 1 base and J by 3 bases, with 22 bases between. The CDR3, as DNA: TGTGCCAGCAGCTTAGGGGAAAGTCGGGGGACAATAATCTACGAGCAGTACTTC. Protein product: CASSLGESRGTIIYEQYF.

This clonotype was seen a few times. J is TRBJ2-5 and V is TRBV7-8, with 8 bases that match TRBD1. The CDR3 length is 14 residues. V was pared by 6 bases and J by 3 bases, with 6 bases of the junction left unmatched. Per germline, CDR1 SGHVS and CDR2 FQNEAQ. The CDR3 loop reads CASRTRQGKETQYF. CDR3 DNA sequence: TGTGCCAGCAGGACGAGACAGGGGAAAGAGACCCAGTACTTC.

V gene TRBV4-3 combines with J gene TRBJ1-1, with D possibly being TRBD1 (5 bases). The CDR3 extends over 16 amino acids. Trimming cost V 4 bases and J 0 bases, with 15 bases left between them. The germline CDR1 and CDR2 sequences are LGHNA and YSLEER. CDR3 in amino acids: CASSRGQGLMNTEAFF. For the CDR3, the DNA is TGCGCCAGCAGCCGAGGCCAGGGACTGATGAACACTGAAGCTTTCTTT.

This sequence joins TRBV19 and TRBJ2-1, with 9 bases aligning to TRBD2. The V segment lost 7 bases and the J segment 8 bases; nucleotides outside the gene matches: 12. The CDR3 runs 15 residues. Germline V CDR1 and CDR2: LNHDA, SQIVND (reference sequence). The chain's CDR3 is CASKGGSGGRDEQFF. The CDR3 nucleotides are TGTGCCAGTAAAGGAGGCAGCGGGGGGCGGGATGAGCAGTTCTTC.

The CDR3, as DNA: TGTGCCAGCTCCAACCGACGTAGTGGGACAGGGGAGTTCGCCATCGCCATCTATGGCTACACCTTC. Translating gives CASSNRRSGTGEFAIAIYGYTF. The rearrangement joins TRBV6-6 to TRBJ1-2, with TRBD1 matching 10 bases. CDR3 size: 22 residues. Germline CDR1 and CDR2: MNHNY and SVGAGI (reference sequence). With 8 bases clipped from V and 4 bases from J, the junction kept 31 bases outside the gene matches.

The sample holds a few counts of this clonotype. The chain is built from TRBV12-3 or TRBV12-4 and TRBJ1-2, with D possibly matching TRBD1 (5 bases). This CDR3 is built from 16 residues. V was pared by 3 bases and J by 0 bases, with 14 bases between. The CDR3, as DNA: TGTGCCAGCAGTTTTCAGGGAGCTTTAGCTAACTATGGCTACACCTTC. This gives the protein CASSFQGALANYGYTF.

The V call is TRBV10-3, the J call TRBJ2-3; no firm D call. Trimming shortened V by 8 bases and J by 2 bases, and 8 bases separated the two germline ends. The germline V gene has CDR1 ENHRY and CDR2 SYGVKD. This CDR3 has 12 amino acids. The DNA for the CDR3 is TGTGCCATCCGCAGATTCACAGATACGCAGTATTTT. Encoded protein: CAIRRFTDTQYF.

This clonotype has a handful of counts. V and J are TRBV19 and TRBJ1-1; a possible D gene is TRBD1 (5 bases). Trimming removed 6 bases from V and 4 bases from J, with 15 bases in between. Germline V lookup: CDR1 LNHDA, CDR2 SQIVND (reference sequence). CDR3 length: 14 amino acids. The CDR3 bases are TGTGCCAGTAGAACCGGGGGTAGTAGCACTGAAGCTTTCTTT. Translated, it gives CASRTGGSSTEAFF.

This clonotype was counted a few times. The chain joins TRBV7-9 to TRBJ1-4, with D perhaps matching TRBD1 (6 bases). CDR1 is SEHNR, CDR2 FQNEAQ, per germline (reference sequence). V dropped 5 bases and J dropped 0 bases, with 13 bases sitting between them. This CDR3 has 16 amino acids. This CDR3 reads CASSPGTSATNEKLFF. As DNA, the CDR3 is TGTGCCAGCAGCCCCGGGACATCCGCAACTAATGAAAAACTGTTTTTT.

This clonotype occurred a few times. V is TRBV5-1 and J is TRBJ2-5; no firm D call. The germline V and J ends were trimmed by 0 bases and 2 bases, with 14 bases remaining between them. The CDR3 has 16 amino acids. The germline V gene encodes CDR1 SGHRS and CDR2 YFSETQ. The chain's CDR3 is CASSLDADVGQETQYF. The CDR3 DNA follows: TGCGCCAGCAGCTTGGATGCGGACGTGGGGCAAGAGACCCAGTACTTC.

V and J are TRBV12-3 or TRBV12-4 and TRBJ1-1; a possible D gene is TRBD1 (5 bases). V lost 7 bases to trimming and J lost 6 bases, with 18 bases between them. The CDR3 is 14 residues long. The CDR3 here is CASTPGTQGPEAFF. DNA of the CDR3: TGTGCCAGCACCCCAGGGACCCAAGGGCCTGAAGCTTTCTTT.

This clonotype was counted between two and nine times. The chain links TRBV7-2 to TRBJ2-4, with 7 bases matching TRBD2. Germline loops: CDR1 SGHTA, CDR2 FQGNSA. V shed 1 base, J shed 5 bases, and the junction held 5 bases outside the gene matches. The CDR3 loop spans 15 amino acids. The chain's CDR3 is CASSLVAGDQNIQYF. The CDR3 DNA reads as TGTGCCAGCAGCTTAGTTGCGGGGGACCAAAACATTCAGTACTTC.

The chain couples TRBV2 to TRBJ2-3; 10 nucleotides agree with TRBD2. CDR1 and CDR2 (germline): SNHLY, FYNNEI. This CDR3 has 19 amino acids. Trimming removed 5 bases from V and 0 bases from J; junction bases left unmatched: 14. The CDR3 region is CASSPRRKRGGTSTDTQYF. Here the CDR3 DNA reads TGTGCCAGCAGTCCTCGACGTAAGCGGGGGGGGACTAGCACAGATACGCAGTATTTT.

The CDR3 DNA sequence: TGTGCCAGTAGTAGGGGGCTGGACACTGAAGCTTTCTTT. The encoded protein is CASSRGLDTEAFF. The chain combines TRBV19 with TRBJ1-1, with D possibly being TRBD1 (6 bases). This CDR3 contains 13 residues. The ends were cut back, 4 bases at V and 3 bases at J, with 9 bases in the middle. Germline V CDR1 and CDR2: LNHDA, SQIVND (reference sequence).